This T cell receptor beta chain appears in the sequencing data of a study of blood T cell repertoires in COVID-19 (TCRdb year 2020). Describing the broader study: Collaborator samples came from the United States, Italy and Spain and covered acute and convalescent phases of COVID-19. A freely available public database, intended as a resource for researchers studying the immune response to SARS-CoV-2, is where the repertoires were released. Deeply sampled blood TCRbeta repertoires from subjects exposed to, actively infected with, or recovered from COVID-19 were included in the dataset. Nearly every sample came with metadata listing a de-identified subject ID, COVID-19 status, age in years and sex. The material from the prospective study consisted of cDNA or gDNA derived from T cells, B-cell-depleted T cells, or PBMCs. HLA class I and class II types, where available, came from metadata supplied by the sample provider rather than from assay-based typing. Samples were obtained from the ongoing ImmuneRACE study (first 160 participants) and from 1,000 to 1,500 subjects provided by 6 global collaborators.

Overall study results and their limits: Clinical and demographic metadata were provided uncurated, with the amount varying by source and participant.

The collaborating institutions used their own protocols to collect whole blood in K2EDTA tubes. For TCRbeta analysis, collaborator samples were shipped as frozen whole blood, as isolated PBMCs, or as DNA extracted from either sample type. TCRbeta CDR3 regions were amplified from genomic DNA by means of the immunoSEQ Assay, a bias-controlled multiplex PCR. The study's own analysis went as follows. Within the assay, amplification of reference gene primers was used to estimate how many nucleated cells each sample contained. To quantify the absolute abundance of each unique TCRbeta CDR3 rearrangement, sequence reads were collapsed and filtered. For each sample, productive Simpson clonality was calculated as the square root of Simpson's diversity index over productive rearrangements. TCRdb retrieved this table from immuneACCESS and kept in-frame rearrangements only. Not all clones are present; in checked studies, unresolved V genes account for under half, and no reason is known for the remainder. That table gives V, J and clone size, and the DNA gave D and trimming. The sample table records about 170,000 clones; roughly 86% of these occur just once. Jointly, the top ten make up roughly 3.3% of the sample.

About this clone: Its antigen is still unknown. No quality values exist for individual bases; no much larger clone is one base distant.

The germline V and J ends show losses of 0 bases and 7 bases respectively, and no gene match explains 4 bases of the junction. Per the germline V gene, SGDLS is the CDR1 and YYNGEE is the CDR2. There are 15 amino acids in the CDR3, from cysteine to phenylalanine inclusive. Here the CDR3 DNA is all that survives: 45 bases in frame from base 1. The sequence was obtained from a man in his sixties or seventies with acute or convalescent COVID-19. The chain was built from TRBV9 and TRBJ1-6, with 7 middle bases fitting TRBD1. The sequenced sample was peripheral blood. The CDR3 in this case is CASSVGGDRNSPLHF. The nucleotide sequence reads as follows: TGTGCCAGCAGCGTAGGCGGGGACAGAAATTCACCCCTCCACTTT.